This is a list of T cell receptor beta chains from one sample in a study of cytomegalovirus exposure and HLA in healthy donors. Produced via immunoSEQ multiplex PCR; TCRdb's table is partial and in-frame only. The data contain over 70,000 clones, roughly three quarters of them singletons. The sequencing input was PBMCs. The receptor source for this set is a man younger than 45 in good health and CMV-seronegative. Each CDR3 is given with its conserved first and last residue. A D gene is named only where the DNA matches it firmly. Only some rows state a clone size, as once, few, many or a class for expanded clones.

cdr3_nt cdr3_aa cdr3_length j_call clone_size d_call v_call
TGTGCCAGCAGCCCTACGACGGACATGCATGGCTACACCTTC CASSPTTDMHGYTF 14 TRBJ1-2 NA NA TRBV7-9
TGTGCCAGTAGTATATCGTCGGGTGGGAATCAGCCCCAGCATTTT CASSISSGGNQPQHF 15 TRBJ1-5 NA NA TRBV19
TGTGCCAGCAGCGTAGGGGGGTTGGGGGCGGTTTACGAGCAGTACTTC CASSVGGLGAVYEQYF 16 TRBJ2-7 NA NA TRBV9
TGTGCCAGCAGCCTAGCGGGAGATGGTGAGCAGTTCTTC CASSLAGDGEQFF 13 TRBJ2-1 NA TRBD2 TRBV7-2
TGCGCCAGCAGCTCCCAGGGATTCCAAGAGACCCAGTACTTC CASSSQGFQETQYF 14 TRBJ2-5 once NA TRBV5-1
TGTGCCAGCAGCCGAGCTAGCGGCCCCTACAATGAGCAGTTCTTC CASSRASGPYNEQFF 15 TRBJ2-1 NA TRBD2 TRBV11-3
TGTGCCAGCAGCTTCCGCGGGGGGCTTTACAATGAGCAGTTCTTC CASSFRGGLYNEQFF 15 TRBJ2-1 NA TRBD2 TRBV5-4
TGTGCCAGCAGCGAGGGGTGGACTAGCGGGAGTTACAATGAGCAGTTCTTC CASSEGWTSGSYNEQFF 17 TRBJ2-1 NA TRBD2 TRBV9
TGTGCCAGCAGTGAAAGCGCGGACAGGGCCTCTGGAAACACCATATATTTT CASSESADRASGNTIYF 17 TRBJ1-3 NA TRBD1 TRBV6-1
TGTGCCATCAGTGAGTCAGACAGGGGGCCCGGGAAGACCCAGTACTTC CAISESDRGPGKTQYF 16 TRBJ2-5 NA TRBD1 TRBV10-3
TGTGCCAGCAGTGAAGCGCGGCAGCAGGAGACCCAGTACTTC CASSEARQQETQYF 14 TRBJ2-5 NA NA TRBV2
TGTGCCTGGACAGTGAACACCGGGGAGCTGTTTTTT CAWTVNTGELFF 12 TRBJ2-2 NA NA TRBV30
TGTGCCAGCAGCCCAGAACCGAGCGGGAACACAGATACGCAGTATTTT CASSPEPSGNTDTQYF 16 TRBJ2-3 NA TRBD2 TRBV7-2
TGCGCCAGCAGCTTGGGTGGCAGCCAAGAGACCCAGTACTTC CASSLGGSQETQYF 14 TRBJ2-5 NA NA TRBV5-1
TGTGCCAGCAGCCATGAAAGCGGGAGGGCATCAGATACGCAGTATTTT CASSHESGRASDTQYF 16 TRBJ2-3 few TRBD2 TRBV4-2
TGCAGCGTTGTGACAGGACAAGAGACCCAGTACTTC CSVVTGQETQYF 12 TRBJ2-5 few NA TRBV29-1
TGTGCCAGCAGTCTACTCTCGGACAGGGGGCTGTACGAGCAGTACTTC CASSLLSDRGLYEQYF 16 TRBJ2-7 NA TRBD1 TRBV27
TGTGCCTCCACCTGGGCTAGCGGAGGTGGGGAGACCCAGTACTTC CASTWASGGGETQYF 15 TRBJ2-5 NA TRBD2 TRBV28
TGCAGCGTGCCAAGGGACAGGTTCGGCTACACCTTC CSVPRDRFGYTF 12 TRBJ1-2 NA TRBD1 TRBV29-1
TGTGCCAGCTCACCACCGGGGGGTAGCGGCAATCAGCCCCAGCATTTT CASSPPGGSGNQPQHF 16 TRBJ1-5 NA NA TRBV18
TGTGCCAGTACGATATGGGGAGAGAGCTCTGGGGCCAACGTCCTGACTTTC CASTIWGESSGANVLTF 17 TRBJ2-6 once NA TRBV19
TGTGCCAGCAGCGTCATGGGCGGGTCACCCCTCCACTTT CASSVMGGSPLHF 13 TRBJ1-6 few NA TRBV9
TGTGCCAGTAGTATAGAACAAAACACTGAAGCTTTCTTT CASSIEQNTEAFF 13 TRBJ1-1 NA NA TRBV19
TGTGCCAGCAGTGAATCAATTGGGGGGAACTATGGCTACACCTTC CASSESIGGNYGYTF 15 TRBJ1-2 NA NA TRBV2
TGTGCCAGCAGTACAGGGGGCATTGGTGAAGCTTTCTTT CASSTGGIGEAFF 13 TRBJ1-1 NA TRBD1 TRBV2
TGTGCCAGCAGCGCGGGACAGGGAAGAAATGAAAAACTGTTTTTT CASSAGQGRNEKLFF 15 TRBJ1-4 few TRBD1 TRBV9
TGTGCCAGCAGACACAGGGATTCACCCCTCCACTTT CASRHRDSPLHF 12 TRBJ1-6 few NA TRBV6-1
TGCGCCAGCAGTGCAGGCAATGAGCAGTTCTTC CASSAGNEQFF 11 TRBJ2-1 once NA TRBV10-1
TGTGCCAGCAGTTGGGGACAGGGGTTCTACAATGAGCAGTTCTTC CASSWGQGFYNEQFF 15 TRBJ2-1 NA TRBD1 TRBV5-4
TGCGCCAGCAGCCAAGAGATTTCGCGTGAAGAGACCCAGTACTTC CASSQEISREETQYF 15 TRBJ2-5 NA NA TRBV4-1
TGTGCCAGCAGCGACAGGTCATATAATTCACCCCTCCACTTT CASSDRSYNSPLHF 14 TRBJ1-6 NA NA TRBV6-5
TGCGCCAGCAGCTACAGGGGCAATCAGCCCCAGCATTTT CASSYRGNQPQHF 13 TRBJ1-5 NA NA TRBV10-2
TGTGCCAGCAGCCCCCGCCGGGACAAGTACGAGCAGTACTTC CASSPRRDKYEQYF 14 TRBJ2-7 NA NA TRBV7-2
TGTGCCAGCAGAGCGACAGGGGAGGGCTTCCGGGACTATGAGCAGTTCTTC CASRATGEGFRDYEQFF 17 TRBJ2-1 NA NA TRBV2
TGTGCCAGCAGTTTAGTCGGGACAGATAATTCACCCCTCCACTTT CASSLVGTDNSPLHF 15 TRBJ1-6 NA TRBD1 TRBV27
TGTGCCATCAAACTAGCCTTAGACTACGAGCAGTACTTC CAIKLALDYEQYF 13 TRBJ2-7 NA NA TRBV10-3
TGCGCCAGCAGCTTAACCCGAACAGGGACCAATGAGCAGTTCTTC CASSLTRTGTNEQFF 15 TRBJ2-1 NA NA TRBV5-1
TGCGCCAGCAGGAGGGGACAGGATGGGGAGACCCAGTACTTC CASRRGQDGETQYF 14 TRBJ2-5 NA TRBD1 TRBV10-2
TGTGCCAGCAGCCCACCGGGACAGGGAGTAGGAGGCTACACCTTC CASSPPGQGVGGYTF 15 TRBJ1-2 NA TRBD1 TRBV7-9
TGTGCCAGCAGTCAGGGGCTTTGGAACACTGAAGCTTTCTTT CASSQGLWNTEAFF 14 TRBJ1-1 NA NA TRBV6-5
TGTGCCAGCAGCTCGACAGGTAGTATCCCTGAAGCTTTCTTT CASSSTGSIPEAFF 14 TRBJ1-1 NA NA TRBV4-2
TGTGCCAGCAGCGCGAGGGGGACAGCGGGAAACACCATATATTTT CASSARGTAGNTIYF 15 TRBJ1-3 NA TRBD1 TRBV5-8
TGTGCCAGCAGCCAGGCGGGACAGGGGCCCAACAATGAGCAGTTCTTC CASSQAGQGPNNEQFF 16 TRBJ2-1 NA TRBD1 TRBV4-2
TGTGCCTGGAGTGTACGACAGGAAGCTTTCTTT CAWSVRQEAFF 11 TRBJ1-1 NA NA TRBV30
TGTGCCAGCAGCCGCTCCCTGGGGGGGACTGAAGCTTTCTTT CASSRSLGGTEAFF 14 TRBJ1-1 NA NA TRBV14
TGTGCCAGCAGCTTAGATGGCATGGCTAGCGGGGGACCACGCGATGAGCAGTTCTTC CASSLDGMASGGPRDEQFF 19 TRBJ2-1 few TRBD2 TRBV7-9
TGTGCCAGCAGCTTGGGGGACACTACGAACACCGGGGAGCTGTTTTTT CASSLGDTTNTGELFF 16 TRBJ2-2 NA NA TRBV5-4
TGTGCCAGCAGCCCCGGACAGGGAGTTACGGGCTATGGCTACACCTTC CASSPGQGVTGYGYTF 16 TRBJ1-2 NA TRBD1 TRBV5-4
TGCGCCTCCAGGGGTGCTGGGGATGAAAAACTGTTTTTT CASRGAGDEKLFF 13 TRBJ1-4 NA NA TRBV10-2